Shown below are 13 T cell receptor beta chains from a single sample sequenced in a study of cytomegalovirus exposure and HLA in healthy donors. This PCR relied on a set of 60 Vbeta primers and 13 Jbeta primers. Assay used: immunoSEQ multiplex PCR; TCRdb lists only in-frame clones, some missing. The sample records roughly 150,000 clones, about four fifths being singletons. The sample taken for sequencing was PBMCs. The receptors derive from a girl aged 10-17 years in good health and CMV-seropositive.

The genes are TRBV7-9 and TRBJ2-7; possible D gene TRBD1, 6 bases. The CDR3 is 13 residues long. The germline gives CDR1 SEHNR, CDR2 FQNEAQ (reference sequence). The V end was cut by 0 bases, the J end by 6 bases, with 9 bases between. The DNA for the CDR3 is TGTGCCAGCAGCTTAGCGCAGGGGACCGAGCAGTACTTC. This codes for CASSLAQGTEQYF.

The chain uses TRBV5-1 and TRBJ2-2, with a possible D match to TRBD2 (7 bases). The CDR3 covers 15 residues. CDR1 and CDR2 from the germline V gene are SGHRS and YFSETQ. V lost 1 base and J 2 bases, leaving 9 bases between the germline ends. The CDR3 sequence is CASSLSGGNTGELFF. Here the CDR3 DNA reads TGCGCCAGCAGCTTGTCGGGGGGCAACACCGGGGAGCTGTTTTTT.

The rearrangement uses TRBV9 and TRBJ2-5; 7 bases align to TRBD1. Germline V gives CDR1 SGDLS, CDR2 YYNGEE. The CDR3 length is 15 residues. V lost 3 bases to trimming and J lost 1 base; unmatched junction nucleotides: 6. CDR3 nucleotides: TGTGCCAGCAGCGAGACAGGGACCCGCCAAGAGACCCAGTACTTC. Protein product: CASSETGTRQETQYF.

The rearrangement links TRBV12-1 to TRBJ2-7; the DNA was not used to check the table's D call, TRBD2. TRBV12-1 is labeled a pseudogene. The CDR3 totals 15 residues. The DNA for the CDR3 is TGTGCCAGCAGCTTTGCGTTAAGCGGGGGCTACGAGCAGTACTTC. Protein product: CASSFALSGGYEQYF.

This sequence joins TRBV7-2 and TRBJ2-6; no firm D call. Trimming stripped 4 bases from V and 0 bases from J, with 4 bases between. This CDR3 region has 14 residues. Germline values: CDR1 SGHTA, CDR2 FQGNSA. The CDR3 is CASSSSSGANVLTF. The CDR3 coding sequence is TGTGCCAGCAGCTCTAGCTCTGGGGCCAACGTCCTGACTTTC.

The rearrangement uses TRBV30 and TRBJ2-7; D might be TRBD1 (6 bases). Germline CDR1 reads GTSNPN; CDR2 reads SVGIG (reference sequence). This CDR3 is 12 amino acids long. V lost 8 bases, J lost 1 base, and 12 bases lay in between. The CDR3 nucleotides read TGTGCCAGCAAAGGACAGTCCTACGAGCAGTACTTC. It yields the protein CASKGQSYEQYF. Supplemented by reference TRBV30 and TRBJ2-7, the full variable domain reads SQTIHQWPATLVQPVGSPLSLECTVEGTSNPNLYWYRQAAGRGLQLLFYSVGIGQISSEVPQNLSASRPQDRQFILSSKKLLLSDSGFYLCASKGQSYEQYFGPGTRLTVT.

The chain joins TRBV18 to TRBJ2-7; tentative D call: TRBD1 (5 bases). V lost 4 bases to trimming and J lost 0 bases, with 10 bases between them. The CDR3 contains 14 residues. Looked up from germline, CDR1 is KGHSH and CDR2 is LQKENI. The CDR3 reads CASSLLTDSYEQYF. The CDR3 coding sequence is TGTGCCAGCTCACTCTTGACAGACTCCTACGAGCAGTACTTC.

This chain links TRBV4-3 with TRBJ2-6, with TRBD1 matching over 8 bases. CDR1 is LGHNA and CDR2 is YSLEER in the germline V gene. V lost 2 bases and J lost 4; bases outside the gene matches: 7. The CDR3 totals 17 residues. CDR3 nucleotide sequence: TGCGCCAGCAGCCAAACCCCGACAGGGGCCGGGGCCAACGTCCTGACTTTC. Translation: CASSQTPTGAGANVLTF.

The rearrangement uses TRBV7-9 and TRBJ1-2, with TRBD1 matching 8 bases. CDR1 is SEHNR and CDR2 is FQNEAQ in the germline V gene (reference sequence). CDR3 length equals 18 residues. V lost 4 bases and J lost 3; bases outside the gene matches: 16. CDR3 nucleotides: TGTGCCAGCAGCTCGGATCGGACAGGGCCGAGACTTTACTATGGCTACACCTTC. Protein product: CASSSDRTGPRLYYGYTF.

This sequence joins TRBV19 and TRBJ2-2, with D perhaps matching TRBD2 (6 bases). Germline CDR1 and CDR2: LNHDA and SQIVND (reference sequence). The CDR3 sequence is 14 residues long. V lost 7 bases and J lost 1, with 10 bases in between. The CDR3 sequence is CASKSSENTGELFF. The CDR3 coding sequence is TGTGCCAGTAAATCTAGCGAGAACACCGGGGAGCTGTTTTTT. Full variable domain (rest looked up from reference TRBV19 and TRBJ2-2): DGGITQSPKYLFRKEGQNVTLSCEQNLNHDAMYWYRQDPGQGLRLIYYSQIVNDFQKGDIAEGYSVSREKKESFPLTVTSAQKNPTAFYLCASKSSENTGELFFGEGSRLTVL.

This sequence joins TRBV4-3 and TRBJ2-1; TRBD1 matches at 8 bases. The CDR3 has 17 residues. J lost 9 bases, V lost 0 bases, and 13 bases had no gene match. The germline V gene has CDR1 LGHNA and CDR2 YSLEER. Here the CDR3 DNA reads TGCGCCAGCAGCCAAGATTTTGGGCAGGGGGCTCTAAGTGAGCAGTTCTTC. This codes for CASSQDFGQGALSEQFF.

The chain recombines TRBV28 with TRBJ2-7, with TRBD2 identical over 8 bases. V was clipped by 6 bases and J by 0 bases; unmatched bases: 13. Germline CDR1 reads MDHEN; CDR2 reads SYDVKM. The CDR3 spans 17 residues. CDR3 in DNA: TGTGCCAGCAGCAGTGTTGGACTAGCAGTAAGCTCCTACGAGCAGTACTTC. Translation: CASSSVGLAVSSYEQYF.

The chain employs TRBV30 and TRBJ2-6, with D perhaps matching TRBD1 (5 bases). With 2 bases removed from V and 1 base from J, the gap between germline ends came to 18 bases. Germline V CDR1 and CDR2: GTSNPN, SVGIG (reference sequence). This CDR3 contains 18 residues. The CDR3 spells CAWSLGSGIRSGANVLTF. The CDR3 DNA sequence: TGTGCCTGGAGTTTGGGGTCAGGGATACGTTCTGGGGCCAACGTCCTGACTTTC.